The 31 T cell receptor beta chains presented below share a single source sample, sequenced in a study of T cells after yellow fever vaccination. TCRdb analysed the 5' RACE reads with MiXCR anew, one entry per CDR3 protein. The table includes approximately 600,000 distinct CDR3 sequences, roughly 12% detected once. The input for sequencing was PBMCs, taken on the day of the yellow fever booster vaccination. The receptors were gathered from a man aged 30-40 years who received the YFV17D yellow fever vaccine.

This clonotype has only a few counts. CDR3 in DNA: TGTGCCAGCAGCTTCAGAGCGACCCCCGCAGATACGCAGTATTTT. It specifies CASSFRATPADTQYF. The chain combines TRBV7-8 with TRBJ2-3; no definite D call. The V gene's germline CDR1 is SGHVS and CDR2 FQNEAQ. The germline V and J ends were trimmed by 3 bases and 4 bases, with 14 bases remaining between them. The CDR3 has 15 amino acids. Full variable domain (remainder filled in from reference TRBV7-8 and TRBJ2-3): GAGVSQSPRYKVAKRGQDVALRCDPISGHVSLFWYQQALGQGPEFLTYFQNEAQLDKSGLPSDRFFAERPEGSVSTLKIQRTQQEDSAVYLCASSFRATPADTQYFGPGTRLTVL.

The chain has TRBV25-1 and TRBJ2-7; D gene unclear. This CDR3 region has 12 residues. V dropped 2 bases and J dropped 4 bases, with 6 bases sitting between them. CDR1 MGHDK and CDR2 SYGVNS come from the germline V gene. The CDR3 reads CASSEKDYEQYF. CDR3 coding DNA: TGTGCCAGCAGTGAAAAGGATTACGAGCAGTACTTC.

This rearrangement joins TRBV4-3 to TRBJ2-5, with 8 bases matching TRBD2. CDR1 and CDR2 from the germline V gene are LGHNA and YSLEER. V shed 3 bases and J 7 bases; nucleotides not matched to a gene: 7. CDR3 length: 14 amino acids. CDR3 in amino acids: CASSHSSGSPTQYF. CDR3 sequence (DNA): TGCGCCAGCAGCCACTCTAGCGGGTCGCCGACCCAGTACTTC.

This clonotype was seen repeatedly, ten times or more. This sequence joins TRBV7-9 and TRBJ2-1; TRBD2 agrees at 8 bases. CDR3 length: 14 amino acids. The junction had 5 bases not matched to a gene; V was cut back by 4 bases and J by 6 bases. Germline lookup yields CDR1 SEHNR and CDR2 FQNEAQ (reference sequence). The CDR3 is CASSSLAGLNEQFF. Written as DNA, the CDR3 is TGTGCCAGCAGCTCTTTAGCGGGACTCAATGAGCAGTTCTTC.

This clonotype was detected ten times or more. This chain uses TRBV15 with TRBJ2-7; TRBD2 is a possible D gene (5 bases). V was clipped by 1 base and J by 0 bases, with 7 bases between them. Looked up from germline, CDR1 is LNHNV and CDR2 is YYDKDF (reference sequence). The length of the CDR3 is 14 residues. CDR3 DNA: TGTGCCACCAGCAGAGGGGAGAGCTCCTACGAGCAGTACTTC. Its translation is CATSRGESSYEQYF.

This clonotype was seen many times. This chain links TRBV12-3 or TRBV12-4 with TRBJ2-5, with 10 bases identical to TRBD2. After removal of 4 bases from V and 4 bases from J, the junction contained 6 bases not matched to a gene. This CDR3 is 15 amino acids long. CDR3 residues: CASSSPSGRRETQYF. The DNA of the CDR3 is TGTGCCAGCAGTTCGCCTAGCGGGAGAAGAGAGACCCAGTACTTC.

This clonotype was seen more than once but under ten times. DNA for the CDR3: TGTGCCACCTCAGGGGAAAGGAATTCACCCCTCCACTTT. Its protein product is CATSGERNSPLHF. The V call is TRBV6-1, the J call TRBJ1-6; TRBD1 is a possible D gene (6 bases). Trimming took 10 bases from V and 7 from J, leaving 14 bases between them. This CDR3 is built from 13 residues. Germline CDR1 MNHNS, CDR2 SASEGT.

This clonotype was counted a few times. The CDR3 sequence: CASRYSANEQFF. In DNA form, the CDR3 reads TGTGCCAGCAGATATAGCGCCAATGAGCAGTTCTTC. The rearrangement joins TRBV12-3 or TRBV12-4 to TRBJ2-1; a weak D match, TRBD2 (5 bases). The CDR3 covers 12 residues. Trimming took 6 bases from V and 6 from J, leaving 9 bases between them.

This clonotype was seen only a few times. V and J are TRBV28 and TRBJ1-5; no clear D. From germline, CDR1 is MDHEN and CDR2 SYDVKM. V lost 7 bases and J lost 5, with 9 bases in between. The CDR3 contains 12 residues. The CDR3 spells CASTQSHQPQHF. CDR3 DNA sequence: TGTGCCAGCACCCAGAGCCATCAGCCCCAGCATTTT.

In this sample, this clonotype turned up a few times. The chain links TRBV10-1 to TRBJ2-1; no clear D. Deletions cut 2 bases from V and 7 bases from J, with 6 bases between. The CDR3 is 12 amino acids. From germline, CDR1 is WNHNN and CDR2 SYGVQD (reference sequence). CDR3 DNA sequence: TGCGCCAGCAGTGAGGAGCTAAATGAGCAGTTCTTC. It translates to CASSEELNEQFF.

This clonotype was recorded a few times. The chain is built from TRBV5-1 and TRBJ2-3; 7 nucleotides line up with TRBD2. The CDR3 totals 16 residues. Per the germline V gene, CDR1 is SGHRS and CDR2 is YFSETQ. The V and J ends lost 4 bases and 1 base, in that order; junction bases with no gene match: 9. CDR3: CASSGVRTSGTDTQYF. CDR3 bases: TGCGCCAGCAGCGGAGTCCGGACTAGTGGCACAGATACGCAGTATTTT. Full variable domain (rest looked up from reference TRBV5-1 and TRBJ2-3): KAGVTQTPRYLIKTRGQQVTLSCSPISGHRSVSWYQQTPGQGLQFLFEYFSETQRNKGNFPGRFSGRQFSNSRSEMNVSTLELGDSALYLCASSGVRTSGTDTQYFGPGTRLTVL.

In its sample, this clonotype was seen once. CDR3 region: CASSSGTRSYNEQFF. CDR3 DNA sequence: TGTGCCAGCAGTTCCGGGACTAGGAGCTACAATGAGCAGTTCTTC. The chain uses TRBV27 and TRBJ2-1; TRBD2 agrees at 8 bases. CDR1 is MNHEY and CDR2 is SMNVEV in the germline V gene (reference sequence). This CDR3 has 15 residues. V was clipped by 4 bases and J by 3 bases; unmatched bases: 5.

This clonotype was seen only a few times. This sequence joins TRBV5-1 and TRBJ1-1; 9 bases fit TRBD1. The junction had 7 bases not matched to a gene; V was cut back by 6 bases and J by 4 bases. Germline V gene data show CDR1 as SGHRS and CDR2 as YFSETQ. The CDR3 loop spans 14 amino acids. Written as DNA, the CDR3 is TGCGCCAGCACCTTACAGGGGGCGGTCACTGAAGCTTTCTTT. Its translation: CASTLQGAVTEAFF.

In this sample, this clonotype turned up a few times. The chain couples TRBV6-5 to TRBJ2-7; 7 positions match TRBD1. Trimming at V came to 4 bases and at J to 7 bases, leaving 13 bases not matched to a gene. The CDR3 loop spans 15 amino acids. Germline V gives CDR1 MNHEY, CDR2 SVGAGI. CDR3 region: CASSSSRQGRGEQYF. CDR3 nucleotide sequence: TGTGCCAGCAGTTCCTCAAGACAGGGCCGCGGGGAGCAGTACTTC.

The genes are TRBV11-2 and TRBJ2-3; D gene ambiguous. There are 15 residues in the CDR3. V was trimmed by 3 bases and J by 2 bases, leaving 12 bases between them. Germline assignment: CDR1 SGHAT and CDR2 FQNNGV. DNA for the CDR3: TGTGCCAGCAGCTTCCTCTCCGGGTACACAGATACGCAGTATTTT. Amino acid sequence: CASSFLSGYTDTQYF.

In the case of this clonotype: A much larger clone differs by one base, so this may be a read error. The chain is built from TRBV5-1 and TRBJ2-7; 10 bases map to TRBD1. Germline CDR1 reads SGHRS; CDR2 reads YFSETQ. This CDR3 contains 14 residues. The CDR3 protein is CASTGTGESYDQYF. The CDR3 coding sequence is TGCGCCAGTACCGGGACAGGGGAGTCCTACGATCAGTACTTC.

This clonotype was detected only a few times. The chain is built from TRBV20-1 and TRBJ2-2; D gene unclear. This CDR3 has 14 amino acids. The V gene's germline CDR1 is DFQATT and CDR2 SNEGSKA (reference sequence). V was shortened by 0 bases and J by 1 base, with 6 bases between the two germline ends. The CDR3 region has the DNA TGCAGTGCTAGAGATAATGGGAACACCGGGGAGCTGTTTTTT. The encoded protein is CSARDNGNTGELFF.

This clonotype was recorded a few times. The CDR3 region has the DNA TGCAGTCGCAAGGGAGCGGGACGGGATACGCAGTATTTT. Translation: CSRKGAGRDTQYF. The chain is built from TRBV20-1 and TRBJ2-3, with TRBD2 matching 7 bases. The V and J ends lost 8 bases and 6 bases, in that order; junction bases with no gene match: 11. The CDR3 runs 13 residues. From germline, CDR1 is DFQATT and CDR2 SNEGSKA (reference sequence).

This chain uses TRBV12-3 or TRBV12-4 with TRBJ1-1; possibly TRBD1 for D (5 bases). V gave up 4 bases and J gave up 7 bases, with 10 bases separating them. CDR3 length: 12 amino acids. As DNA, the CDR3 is TGTGCCAGCAGTTCTCGCCAGGGTGAAGCTTTCTTT. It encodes CASSSRQGEAFF.

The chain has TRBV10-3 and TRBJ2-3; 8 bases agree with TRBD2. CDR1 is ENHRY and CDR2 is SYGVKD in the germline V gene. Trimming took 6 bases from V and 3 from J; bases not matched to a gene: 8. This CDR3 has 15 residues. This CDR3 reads CAISGLAVGTDTQYF. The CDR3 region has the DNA TGTGCCATCAGCGGACTAGCAGTAGGGACAGATACGCAGTATTTT.

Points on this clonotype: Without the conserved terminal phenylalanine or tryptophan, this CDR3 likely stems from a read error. The CDR3 region is CAWSGWVPREFNEQYS. CDR3 DNA sequence: TGTGCCTGGAGTGGCTGGGTCCCGCGGGAGTTCAACGAGCAGTACTCC. J is TRBJ2-7 and V is TRBV30; 7 nucleotides match TRBD2. The germline CDR1 and CDR2 sequences are GTSNPN and SVGIG (reference sequence). V lost 1 base and J lost 5; bases outside the gene matches: 14. CDR3 length: 16 residues.

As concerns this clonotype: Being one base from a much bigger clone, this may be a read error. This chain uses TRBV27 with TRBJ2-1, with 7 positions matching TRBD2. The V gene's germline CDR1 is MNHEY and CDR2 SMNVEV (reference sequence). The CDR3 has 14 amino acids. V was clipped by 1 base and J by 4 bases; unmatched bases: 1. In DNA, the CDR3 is TGTGCCAGCAGTTTATTTAGCGGGTACAATGAGCAGTTCTTC. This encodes CASSLFSGYNEQFF.

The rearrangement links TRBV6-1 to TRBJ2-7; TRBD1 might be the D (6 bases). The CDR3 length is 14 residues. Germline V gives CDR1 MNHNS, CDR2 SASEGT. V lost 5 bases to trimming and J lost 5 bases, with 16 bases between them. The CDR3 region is CASSPLQGYHEQYF. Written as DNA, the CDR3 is TGTGCCAGCAGTCCCCTTCAGGGGTACCACGAGCAGTACTTC.

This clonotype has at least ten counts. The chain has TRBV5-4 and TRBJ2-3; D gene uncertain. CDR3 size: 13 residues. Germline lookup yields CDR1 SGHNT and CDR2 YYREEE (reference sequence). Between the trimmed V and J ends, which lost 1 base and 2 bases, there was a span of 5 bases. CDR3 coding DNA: TGTGCCAGCAGCTTGAGCGCCACAGATACGCAGTATTTT. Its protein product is CASSLSATDTQYF.

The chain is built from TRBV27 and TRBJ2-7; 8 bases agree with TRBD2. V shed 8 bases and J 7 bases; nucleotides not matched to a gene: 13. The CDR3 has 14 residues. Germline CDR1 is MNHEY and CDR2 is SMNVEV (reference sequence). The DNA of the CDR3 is TGTGCCAGCCAGATACTGGGAGCGGGAGCGGAGCAGTACTTC. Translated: CASQILGAGAEQYF.

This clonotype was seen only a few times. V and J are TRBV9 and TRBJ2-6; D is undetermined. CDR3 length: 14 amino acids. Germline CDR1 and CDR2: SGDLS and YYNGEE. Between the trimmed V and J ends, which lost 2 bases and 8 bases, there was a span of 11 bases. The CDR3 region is CASSVGIESNVLTF. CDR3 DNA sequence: TGTGCCAGCAGCGTGGGGATAGAGTCCAACGTCCTGACTTTC.

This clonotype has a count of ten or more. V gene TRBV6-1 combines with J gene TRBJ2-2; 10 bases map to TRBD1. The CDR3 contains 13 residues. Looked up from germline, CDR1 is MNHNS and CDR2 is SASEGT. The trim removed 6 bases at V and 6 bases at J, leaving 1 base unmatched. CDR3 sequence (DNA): TGTGCCAGCAGCGGACAGGGGGCCGGGGAGCTGTTTTTT. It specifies CASSGQGAGELFF.

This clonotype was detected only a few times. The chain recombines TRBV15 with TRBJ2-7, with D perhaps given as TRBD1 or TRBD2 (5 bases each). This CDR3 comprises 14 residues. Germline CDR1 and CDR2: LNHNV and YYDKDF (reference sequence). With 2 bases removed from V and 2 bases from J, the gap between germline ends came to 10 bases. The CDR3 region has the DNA TGTGCCACCAGCAGATCCGGGGCCACCTACGAGCAGTACTTC. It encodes CATSRSGATYEQYF.

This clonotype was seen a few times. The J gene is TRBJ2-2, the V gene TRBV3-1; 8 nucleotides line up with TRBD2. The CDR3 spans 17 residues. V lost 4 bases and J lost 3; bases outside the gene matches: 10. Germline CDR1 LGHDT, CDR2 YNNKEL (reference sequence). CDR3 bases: TGTGCCAGCAGCCCCCGGAGACTAGCGAGGGACACCGGGGAGCTGTTTTTT. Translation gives CASSPRRLARDTGELFF.

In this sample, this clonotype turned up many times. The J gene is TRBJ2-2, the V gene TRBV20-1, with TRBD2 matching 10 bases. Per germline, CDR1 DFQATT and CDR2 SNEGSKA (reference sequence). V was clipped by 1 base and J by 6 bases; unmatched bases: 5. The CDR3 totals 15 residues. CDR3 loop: CSARVTSGTAGELFF. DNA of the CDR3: TGCAGTGCTAGAGTTACTAGCGGGACGGCCGGGGAGCTGTTTTTT.

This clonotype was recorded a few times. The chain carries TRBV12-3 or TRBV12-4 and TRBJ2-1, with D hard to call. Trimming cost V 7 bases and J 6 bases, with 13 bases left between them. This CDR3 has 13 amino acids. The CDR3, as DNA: TGTGCCAGCACTTCCTCTACCGTCAATGAGCAGTTCTTC. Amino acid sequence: CASTSSTVNEQFF.